This T cell receptor beta chain comes out of a study of T cells in Graves' hyperthyroidism and ophthalmopathy. Regions amplified from RNA transcripts were the TCR beta CDR3 regions. An initial round of RT-PCR targeting the TCR CDR3 relied on the HTBI primer set. MiXCR, run by TCRdb on the multiplex PCR reads, gives a single entry per CDR3 protein. The table includes some 500,000 distinct CDR3 sequences, roughly an eighth detected once. Germline V lookup: CDR1 DFQATT, CDR2 SNEGSKA (reference sequence). V was pared by 2 bases and J by 3 bases, with 10 bases between. The CDR3 runs 13 residues. The material sequenced was blood. The V gene is TRBV20-1, the J gene TRBJ1-1; D remains unclear. The clonotype originates from a young woman with Graves' hyperthyroidism. The CDR3 spells CSARREPHTEAFF. CDR3 sequence (DNA): TGCAGTGCTAGAAGAGAGCCACACACTGAAGCTTTCTTT.